This TCR beta chain appears in the sequencing data of a study of shared clonotypes between healthy human individuals. Study-wide results and limits: Non-shared clonotypes displayed generation probabilities falling below those of clonotypes present in all four donors.

CDR1 is LNHNV, CDR2 YYDKDF, per germline (reference sequence). The CDR3 covers 16 residues. V was clipped by 3 bases and J by 0 bases, with 11 bases between them. CD45RO negativity and positive selection for CCR7 defined naive CD8 cells, a population that excluded terminally differentiated effector memory CD45RA+ cells. TCRdb keeps only in-frame clones here, not all; method: immunoSEQ multiplex PCR. The table has some 2,100,000 clones, about 93% seen once; the top ten hold around 1.7%. As concerns this clone: What it binds is not known.

This clonotype originated in a man younger than 35 in good health. Some clones in this sample may be carry-over from other donors' samples. The material sequenced was naive CD8+ T cells from PBMCs. This chain links TRBV15 with TRBJ1-4; D is ambiguous. The CDR3 nucleotides are TGTGCCACCAGCAGGAAGGATGTTGCAACTAATGAAAAACTGTTTTTT. Encoded protein: CATSRKDVATNEKLFF.